The 29 T cell receptor beta chains listed next were all sequenced from one sample in a study of OX40 agonist ivuxolimab in advanced cancers. Data came from immunoSEQ multiplex PCR; TCRdb stores just in-frame clones and leaves some out. In the table there are 50,000 to 70,000 clones, about 80% of which are singletons. Source: CD4+ or CD8+ T cells sorted from blood, taken in a trial of the OX40 agonist ivuxolimab. The receptors were gathered from an adult with an advanced solid tumor such as melanoma, head and neck, liver or kidney cancer.

The rearrangement uses TRBV29-1 and TRBJ2-2; the D gene is possibly TRBD1 (6 bases). The germline V and J ends were trimmed by 4 bases and 5 bases, with 14 bases remaining between them. The CDR3 sequence is 14 residues long. Per the germline V gene, CDR1 is SQVTM and CDR2 is ANQGSEA. The CDR3 DNA reads TGCAGCGTTGGTCAGGGGATCCGAACCGGGGAGCTGTTTTTT. This translates into CSVGQGIRTGELFF.

The chain combines TRBV5-6 with TRBJ1-2, with unresolved D. V lost 0 bases, J lost 5 bases, and 5 bases lay in between. Per germline, CDR1 SGHDT and CDR2 YYEEEE. The CDR3 spans 12 residues. For the CDR3, the DNA is TGTGCCAGCAGCTTGGCGGCGTATGGCTACACCTTC. This translates into CASSLAAYGYTF.

The chain is built from TRBV27 and TRBJ1-3; D is ambiguous. V was clipped by 5 bases and J by 0 bases, with 14 bases between them. CDR3 length: 16 amino acids. Germline V gene sequence: CDR1 MNHEY, CDR2 SMNVEV (reference sequence). The CDR3 bases are TGTGCCAGCAGTCCCGCTGACCGGATCTCTGGAAACACCATATATTTT. It yields the protein CASSPADRISGNTIYF.

V gene TRBV7-2 combines with J gene TRBJ1-2, with D possibly being TRBD1 (5 bases). Trimming stripped 3 bases from V and 4 bases from J, with 6 bases between. CDR3 length: 12 amino acids. Per the germline V gene, CDR1 is SGHTA and CDR2 is FQGNSA. This chain's CDR3 is CASSFDSYGYTF. The CDR3 DNA reads as TGTGCCAGCAGCTTTGACAGCTATGGCTACACCTTC. Drawing the rest from reference TRBV7-2 and TRBJ1-2, the complete variable domain is GAGVSQSPSNKVTEKGKDVELRCDPISGHTALYWYRQSLGQGLEFLIYFQGNSAPDKSGLPSDRFSAERTGGSVSTLTIQRTQQEDSAVYLCASSFDSYGYTFGSGTRLTVV.

The J gene is TRBJ2-1, the V gene TRBV11-3, with 13 bases matching TRBD2. Germline CDR1 is SGHNT and CDR2 is YENEEA. The CDR3 consists of 18 residues. The ends lost 5 bases at V and 6 bases at J; junction bases unmatched: 13. CDR3 loop: CASSDRTSGGSVTNEQFF. CDR3 sequence (DNA): TGTGCCAGCAGCGACCGGACTAGCGGGGGTTCTGTTACCAATGAGCAGTTCTTC.

This clone was picked up a small number of times. The chain couples TRBV28 to TRBJ2-1; D might be TRBD2 (7 bases). The CDR3 totals 15 residues. Trimming took 6 bases from V and 3 from J, leaving 15 bases between them. Germline V lookup: CDR1 MDHEN, CDR2 SYDVKM. The CDR3, as DNA: TGTGCCAGCAGCTCCCAGGGAGGGGGCTACAATGAGCAGTTCTTC. Translating gives CASSSQGGGYNEQFF.

The chain employs TRBV10-2 and TRBJ1-2; TRBD1 might be the D (6 bases). The length of the CDR3 is 14 residues. Germline CDR1 reads WSHSY; CDR2 reads SAAADI. V lost 0 bases and J lost 8, with 13 bases in between. The CDR3 sequence is CASSESIPGGGYTF. The CDR3 nucleotides are TGCGCCAGCAGTGAGTCGATCCCCGGGGGCGGCTACACCTTC.

This clone was seen a few times. CDR3: CASSGPGQGTSGANVLTF. The CDR3 DNA sequence: TGTGCCAGCAGTGGCCCGGGACAGGGTACCTCTGGGGCCAACGTCCTGACTTTC. The chain carries TRBV6-1 and TRBJ2-6; TRBD1 agrees at 9 bases. The CDR3 has 18 amino acids. Germline values: CDR1 MNHNS, CDR2 SASEGT. The trim removed 4 bases at V and 0 bases at J, leaving 7 bases unmatched.

The V gene is TRBV28, the J gene TRBJ2-7; the D gene is possibly TRBD2 (5 bases). The ends were cut back, 8 bases at V and 4 bases at J, with 15 bases in the middle. This CDR3 has 13 amino acids. CDR1 and CDR2 (germline): MDHEN, SYDVKM. CDR3 sequence reads: CASRRPRSYEQYF. CDR3 DNA: TGTGCCAGCCGGAGGCCCAGAAGTTACGAGCAGTACTTC.

V and J are TRBV4-1 and TRBJ2-3; no reliable D call. CDR1 is MGHRA, CDR2 YSYEKL, per germline. CDR3 length equals 16 residues. The V end was cut by 1 base, the J end by 0 bases, with 11 bases between. CDR3 in amino acids: CASSQGWISSTDTQYF. The CDR3, as DNA: TGCGCCAGCAGCCAAGGGTGGATCTCTAGCACAGATACGCAGTATTTT.

This sequence joins TRBV6-1 and TRBJ1-5; 7 bases are a match to TRBD1. Germline trimming cut 4 bases from V and 7 bases from J; bases unmatched to any gene: 4. This CDR3 is 13 amino acids long. CDR1 is MNHNS, CDR2 SASEGT, per germline. The CDR3 region is CASSVTGSQPQHF. In DNA form, the CDR3 reads TGTGCCAGCAGTGTGACAGGGTCGCAGCCCCAGCATTTT.

The CDR3 here is CASKKQGAETQYF. DNA of the CDR3: TGTGCCAGCAAAAAACAGGGGGCAGAGACCCAGTACTTC. The J gene is TRBJ2-5, the V gene TRBV27; 9 bases are a match to TRBD1. Unmatched junction bases numbered 4, after V lost 7 bases and J lost 4 bases. CDR1 MNHEY and CDR2 SMNVEV come from the germline V gene (reference sequence). The CDR3 loop spans 13 amino acids.

The V gene is TRBV5-1, the J gene TRBJ1-3; no clear D gene. CDR3 length: 14 amino acids. The V and J ends lost 0 bases and 2 bases respectively, with 6 bases between them. Germline V gene lookup returns CDR1 SGHRS and CDR2 YFSETQ. The DNA for the CDR3 is TGCGCCAGCAGCTTGGGAGGAACTGGAAACACCATATATTTT. Amino acids: CASSLGGTGNTIYF.

The chain couples TRBV28 to TRBJ1-2; D is undetermined. Looked up from germline, CDR1 is MDHEN and CDR2 is SYDVKM. There are 12 residues in the CDR3. Trimming removed 3 bases from V and 7 bases from J, with 9 bases in between. This CDR3 reads CASSLQESGYTF. CDR3 nucleotides: TGTGCCAGCAGTTTGCAGGAAAGTGGCTACACCTTC.

The chain joins TRBV5-4 to TRBJ2-5; 8 bases map to TRBD1. Germline V gives CDR1 SGHNT, CDR2 YYREEE (reference sequence). The CDR3 spans 13 residues. Germline trimming cut 0 bases from V and 5 bases from J; bases unmatched to any gene: 0. CDR3 region: CASSLDRGETQYF. The DNA for the CDR3 is TGTGCCAGCAGCTTGGACAGGGGGGAGACCCAGTACTTC.

V usage is TRBV27 and J usage is TRBJ1-3; D unclear. The CDR3 totals 15 residues. The V end was cut by 1 base, the J end by 3 bases, with 10 bases between. Germline V gene sequence: CDR1 MNHEY, CDR2 SMNVEV (reference sequence). The CDR3 DNA follows: TGTGCCAGCAGTTTATTTCCGGGTTTTGGAAACACCATATATTTT. This translates into CASSLFPGFGNTIYF.

V gene TRBV7-2 combines with J gene TRBJ1-1; a weak D match, TRBD1 (5 bases). CDR3 length: 13 amino acids. V gave up 4 bases and J gave up 0 bases, with 6 bases separating them. CDR1 is SGHTA, CDR2 FQGNSA, per germline. CDR3 DNA: TGTGCCAGCAGCTGGGACTTGAACACTGAAGCTTTCTTT. The encoded protein is CASSWDLNTEAFF.

This clone is a singleton in its sample. This chain uses TRBV30 with TRBJ1-6, with a weak D call TRBD1 (5 bases). The CDR3 covers 15 residues. Trimming left V 8 bases short and J 7 bases short, with 21 bases between. From germline, CDR1 is GTSNPN and CDR2 SVGIG (reference sequence). The CDR3 nucleotides read TGTGCCACCTCATCTCGGCAGGGCGAAAATTCACCCCTCCACTTT. It specifies CATSSRQGENSPLHF.

The gene calls are TRBV7-8 and TRBJ1-3; 8 nucleotides align to TRBD1. Germline CDR1 SGHVS, CDR2 FQNEAQ. This CDR3 is built from 16 residues. The J segment lost 3 bases and the V segment lost 5 bases, leaving 9 bases of the junction unmatched. CDR3 sequence (DNA): TGTGCCAGCAGCCCCTACTTCGGGACAGGTGGAAACACCATATATTTT. Its translation is CASSPYFGTGGNTIYF.

The CDR3 region is CASSQEGVAGELFF. CDR3 bases: TGTGCCAGCAGCCAAGAAGGAGTTGCCGGGGAGCTGTTTTTT. The J gene is TRBJ2-2, the V gene TRBV4-2; D gene uncertain. V was trimmed by 0 bases and J by 6 bases, leaving 8 bases between them. This CDR3 has 14 residues. Germline V gives CDR1 LGHNA, CDR2 YNFKEQ.

This clone turned up a few times. V gene TRBV6-6 combines with J gene TRBJ2-2; possibly TRBD1 for D (6 bases). Germline V gene sequence: CDR1 MNHNY, CDR2 SVGAGI (reference sequence). This CDR3 spans 15 amino acids. Deletions cut 5 bases from V and 3 bases from J, with 13 bases between. The CDR3 loop is CASSGPTGYTGELFF. CDR3 bases: TGTGCCAGCAGTGGGCCGACAGGTTACACCGGGGAGCTGTTTTTT.

J is TRBJ2-3 and V is TRBV5-1; D is unresolved. With 5 bases removed from V and 2 bases from J, the gap between germline ends came to 12 bases. CDR1 and CDR2 from the germline V gene are SGHRS and YFSETQ. The CDR3 is made up of 14 amino acids. CDR3 sequence: CASRPGSDTDTQYF. The DNA of the CDR3 is TGCGCCAGCAGGCCCGGGTCGGACACAGATACGCAGTATTTT.

The V call is TRBV10-1, the J call TRBJ2-5, with D maybe TRBD1 (6 bases). CDR3 length: 15 residues. Germline V gives CDR1 WNHNN, CDR2 SYGVQD (reference sequence). Trimming shortened V by 3 bases and J by 1 base, and 12 bases separated the two germline ends. CDR3 amino acids: CASSDRGAPQETQYF. DNA for the CDR3: TGCGCCAGCAGTGACAGGGGTGCCCCCCAAGAGACCCAGTACTTC.

The chain has TRBV2 and TRBJ2-7; tentatively, D is TRBD2 (5 bases). This CDR3 contains 15 residues. V was clipped by 6 bases and J by 2 bases, with 17 bases between them. The germline gives CDR1 SNHLY, CDR2 FYNNEI. This CDR3 is CASSEGRARTYEQYF. In DNA form, the CDR3 reads TGTGCCAGCAGCGAGGGCCGGGCCAGGACCTACGAGCAGTACTTC.

The chain employs TRBV19 and TRBJ2-3, with 10 bases that match TRBD2. CDR1 is LNHDA and CDR2 is SQIVND in the germline V gene (reference sequence). CDR3 size: 14 residues. V lost 4 bases and J lost 4; bases outside the gene matches: 2. This CDR3 is CASSTSGGADTQYF. In DNA form, the CDR3 reads TGTGCCAGTAGTACCAGCGGGGGGGCAGATACGCAGTATTTT.

The chain links TRBV19 to TRBJ1-6; the D is unclear. This CDR3 is 12 amino acids long. Germline CDR1 reads LNHDA; CDR2 reads SQIVND (reference sequence). The V end lost 3 bases, the J end lost 9 bases, and 6 bases lay between the germline ends. The CDR3 DNA follows: TGTGCCAGTAGTATCACCACTTCACCCCTCCACTTT. Amino acid sequence: CASSITTSPLHF.

The chain couples TRBV2 to TRBJ1-5; D gene unclear. Germline-derived CDR1 and CDR2 are SNHLY and FYNNEI. CDR3 size: 15 residues. V was clipped by 6 bases and J by 0 bases, with 12 bases between them. This chain's CDR3 is CASRSPGNSNQPQHF. CDR3 DNA sequence: TGTGCCAGCAGATCCCCGGGAAATAGCAATCAGCCCCAGCATTTT.

The chain employs TRBV5-4 and TRBJ2-3; 13 bases align to TRBD2. The CDR3 loop spans 16 amino acids. Germline assignment: CDR1 SGHNT and CDR2 YYREEE (reference sequence). The V segment lost 1 base and the J segment 6 bases; nucleotides outside the gene matches: 5. The CDR3 nucleotides read TGTGCCAGCAGCTTGACTAGCGGGGGGGTTGTGGATACGCAGTATTTT. This translates into CASSLTSGGVVDTQYF.

The V call is TRBV18, the J call TRBJ1-6, with D perhaps TRBD1 (5 bases). This CDR3 has 18 residues. V lost 9 bases to trimming and J lost 0 bases, with 21 bases between them. The V gene's germline CDR1 is KGHSH and CDR2 LQKENI. Here the CDR3 reads CASQGTQRGGSYNSPLHF. The CDR3 DNA sequence: TGTGCCAGTCAAGGGACGCAACGAGGCGGCTCCTATAATTCACCCCTCCACTTT.